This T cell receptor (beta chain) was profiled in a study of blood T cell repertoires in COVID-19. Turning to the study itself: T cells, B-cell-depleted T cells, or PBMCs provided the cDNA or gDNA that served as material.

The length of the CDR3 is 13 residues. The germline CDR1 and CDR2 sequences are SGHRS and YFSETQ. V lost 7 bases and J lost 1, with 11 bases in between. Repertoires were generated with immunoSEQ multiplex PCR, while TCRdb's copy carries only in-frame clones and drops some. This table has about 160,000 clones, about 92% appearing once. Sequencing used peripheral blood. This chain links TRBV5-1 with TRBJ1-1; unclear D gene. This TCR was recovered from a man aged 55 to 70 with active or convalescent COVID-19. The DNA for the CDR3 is TGCGCCAGCCTCTCAGAGGGGAACACTGAAGCTTTCTTT. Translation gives CASLSEGNTEAFF. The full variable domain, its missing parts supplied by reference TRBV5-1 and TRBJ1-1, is KAGVTQTPRYLIKTRGQQVTLSCSPISGHRSVSWYQQTPGQGLQFLFEYFSETQRNKGNFPGRFSGRQFSNSRSEMNVSTLELGDSALYLCASLSEGNTEAFFGQGTRLTVV.